This TCR beta chain emerged from a study of T cell changes during pregnancy in multiple sclerosis. Trimming shortened V by 4 bases and J by 0 bases, and 16 bases separated the two germline ends. The CDR3 runs to 16 residues. From germline, CDR1 is SGHVS and CDR2 FQNEAQ. Profiling relied on immunoSEQ multiplex PCR, and the TCRdb table lists in-frame clones only, not all of them. The sample holds about 33,000 clones; 91% are singletons and the top ten take around 2.7%. The receptor was derived from a female donor in good health, enrolled as a control in a pregnancy study. Specimen: CD4+ T cells from peripheral blood mononuclear cells, collected in the third trimester of pregnancy. The rearrangement links TRBV7-8 to TRBJ2-7; TRBD1 might be the D (5 bases). The CDR3 nucleotides are TGTGCCAGCAGCTCCGGTGGTTCAGGGCCCTCCTACGAGCAGTACTTC. Its translation is CASSSGGSGPSYEQYF.